The 19 T cell receptor beta chains listed next were all sequenced from one sample in a study of T cell responses to AZD1222 COVID-19 vaccine. Generated by immunoSEQ multiplex PCR, the TCRdb table keeps only in-frame clones and is missing some. This table has around 170,000 clones, approximately 91% appearing once. The sequencing here drew on peripheral blood, taken on day 0 of AZD1222 vaccination. Every receptor here comes from an adult in good health.

As concerns this clone: Other DNA sequences in this specimen translate into the identical CDR3. The chain is built from TRBV3-1 (or the pseudogene TRBV3-2) and TRBJ1-5; no firm D call. CDR1 and CDR2 from the germline V gene are LGHDT and YNNKEL (reference sequence). The CDR3 has 13 amino acids. The V gene lost 0 bases and the J gene lost 5 bases, with 5 bases spanning the gap. As DNA, the CDR3 is TGTGCCAGCAGCCAAGATCGGGATCAGCCCCAGCATTTT. Translating it yields CASSQDRDQPQHF.

This chain uses TRBV2 with TRBJ1-3; 7 positions match TRBD1. This CDR3 has 14 residues. Trimming cost V 6 bases and J 4 bases; bases outside gene matches: 6. The germline V gene encodes CDR1 SNHLY and CDR2 FYNNEI. The CDR3 DNA sequence: TGTGCCAGCAGAACCGGGACAGAAGGAAACACCATATATTTT. Protein sequence: CASRTGTEGNTIYF.

In its sample, this clone was seen a few times. V and J are TRBV5-6 and TRBJ1-5, with 10 nucleotides matching TRBD1. The trim removed 5 bases at V and 3 bases at J, leaving 5 bases unmatched. The CDR3 runs to 15 residues. Germline V gene data show CDR1 as SGHDT and CDR2 as YYEEEE. CDR3 nucleotide sequence: TGTGCCAGCAGTTCGGGGACAGGGGACAATCAGCCCCAGCATTTT. Amino acid sequence: CASSSGTGDNQPQHF.

This clone was recorded once. This rearrangement joins TRBV10-3 to TRBJ1-3; no clear D gene. The CDR3 loop spans 14 amino acids. The V gene's germline CDR1 is ENHRY and CDR2 SYGVKD. The V end lost 0 bases, the J end lost 6 bases, and 9 bases lay between the germline ends. CDR3 bases: TGTGCCATCAGTGAGTCCACGGGAATAAACACCATATATTTT. Protein product: CAISESTGINTIYF.

This clone was detected only once. V is TRBV29-1 and J is TRBJ2-1; unclear D gene. V shed 3 bases and J shed 0 bases, with 6 bases lying between them. CDR1 is SQVTM, CDR2 ANQGSEA, per germline. CDR3 size: 13 residues. CDR3 DNA sequence: TGCAGCGTTGATGGTAGCTCCTACAATGAGCAGTTCTTC. Translating gives CSVDGSSYNEQFF.

This chain joins TRBV6-1 and TRBJ2-4, with a tentative D call TRBD1 (8 bases). Trimming stripped 2 bases from V and 6 bases from J, with 14 bases between. This CDR3 is 15 amino acids long. Looked up from germline, CDR1 is MNHNS and CDR2 is SASEGT. The CDR3 DNA follows: TGTGCCAGCAGTGAAACCACAGGGGGGGGAAACATTCAGTACTTC. Its protein product is CASSETTGGGNIQYF.

The J gene is TRBJ2-1, the V gene TRBV7-6; 8 bases agree with TRBD2. Germline V lookup: CDR1 SGHVS, CDR2 FNYEAQ. This CDR3 spans 15 amino acids. Trimming removed 3 bases from V and 2 bases from J; junction bases left unmatched: 3. CDR3 sequence (DNA): TGTGCCAGCAGCTTTGAGCGGGGGACCTACAATGAGCAGTTCTTC. This encodes CASSFERGTYNEQFF.

The chain employs TRBV28 and TRBJ1-3; TRBD1 is a possible D gene (5 bases). The CDR3 runs to 15 residues. Germline assignment: CDR1 MDHEN and CDR2 SYDVKM. V was cut by 5 bases and J by 0 bases, with 11 bases left in between. The CDR3 DNA is TGTGCCAGCAGTACCCAGGGCGTCTCTGGAAACACCATATATTTT. Translation: CASSTQGVSGNTIYF.

This clone is a singleton in its sample. The chain carries TRBV5-1 and TRBJ1-1; D remains unclear. CDR1 is SGHRS, CDR2 YFSETQ, per germline. V gave up 0 bases and J gave up 4 bases, with 7 bases separating them. This CDR3 contains 13 residues. CDR3 protein: CASSLGESTEAFF. The CDR3 DNA follows: TGCGCCAGCAGCTTGGGGGAGAGCACTGAAGCTTTCTTT.

A single count supports this clone. This chain joins TRBV7-3 and TRBJ1-1, with TRBD1 matching over 9 bases. J was trimmed by 5 bases and V by 8 bases; bases with no gene match: 6. Germline V gene sequence: CDR1 SGHTA, CDR2 FQGTGA. The CDR3 extends over 13 amino acids. The CDR3 loop reads CASGQQGATEAFF. DNA of the CDR3: TGTGCCAGCGGGCAACAGGGGGCGACTGAAGCTTTCTTT.

The chain uses TRBV4-1 and TRBJ1-6; D possibly corresponds to TRBD1 (5 bases). Germline CDR1 MGHRA, CDR2 YSYEKL. Trimming stripped 0 bases from V and 9 bases from J, with 9 bases between. This CDR3 is built from 14 residues. CDR3 in DNA: TGCGCCAGCAGCCAAGAGGGGACGGCTTCACCCCTCCACTTT. This encodes CASSQEGTASPLHF.

The chain recombines TRBV5-4 with TRBJ1-1; D is undetermined. The germline V gene encodes CDR1 SGHNT and CDR2 YYREEE (reference sequence). V lost 2 bases and J 1 base, leaving 6 bases between the germline ends. The CDR3 runs to 13 residues. This CDR3 reads CASSFSGNTEAFF. The CDR3 DNA follows: TGTGCCAGCAGCTTTTCTGGGAACACTGAAGCTTTCTTT.

This chain uses TRBV25-1 with TRBJ1-1; D is unresolved. Germline V gene lookup returns CDR1 MGHDK and CDR2 SYGVNS. The V end was cut by 2 bases, the J end by 0 bases, with 13 bases between. This CDR3 has 16 residues. The CDR3 loop is CASSESPGRLNTEAFF. CDR3 DNA sequence: TGTGCCAGCAGTGAAAGCCCCGGCAGACTGAACACTGAAGCTTTCTTT.

The rearrangement links TRBV27 to TRBJ2-7; D might be TRBD1 or TRBD2, each matching 5 bases. CDR1 and CDR2 (germline): MNHEY, SMNVEV (reference sequence). Trimming left V 2 bases short and J 4 bases short, with 12 bases between. The CDR3 is 14 residues long. The CDR3, as DNA: TGTGCCAGCAGTTTAACGTGGGGACCTTACGAGCAGTACTTC. Residues: CASSLTWGPYEQYF.

The chain couples TRBV28 to TRBJ2-7, with 9 bases that match TRBD1. J was trimmed by 4 bases and V by 5 bases; bases with no gene match: 6. The CDR3 is made up of 14 amino acids. The germline CDR1 and CDR2 sequences are MDHEN and SYDVKM. The CDR3 coding sequence is TGTGCCAGCAGTCTCACACAGGGGGCGTACGAGCAGTACTTC. This encodes CASSLTQGAYEQYF.

The chain is built from TRBV12-3 or TRBV12-4 and TRBJ1-2; D not resolved. The CDR3 has 12 amino acids. Trimming pared 1 base from V and 7 bases from J, leaving 7 bases between. CDR3 in amino acids: CASSLGSSGYTF. CDR3 sequence (DNA): TGTGCCAGCAGTTTAGGGTCTTCTGGCTACACCTTC.

The genes are TRBV12-3 or TRBV12-4 and TRBJ2-5; D gene ambiguous. This CDR3 is 11 amino acids long. V was pared by 6 bases and J by 1 base, with 3 bases between. The CDR3 sequence: CASSGQETQYF. For the CDR3, the DNA is TGTGCCAGCAGCGGCCAAGAGACCCAGTACTTC.

The gene calls are TRBV10-3 and TRBJ2-5, with 10 bases fitting TRBD2. The V segment lost 0 bases and the J segment 4 bases; nucleotides outside the gene matches: 8. The length of the CDR3 is 17 residues. Per germline, CDR1 ENHRY and CDR2 SYGVKD. The CDR3, as DNA: TGTGCCATCAGTGAGTCCAGCGGGAGGGCCCGAGGAGAGACCCAGTACTTC. Translation gives CAISESSGRARGETQYF.

This clone was recorded once. The chain combines TRBV7-9 with TRBJ1-2; no definite D call. This CDR3 is 13 amino acids long. From germline, CDR1 is SEHNR and CDR2 FQNEAQ (reference sequence). Trimming stripped 4 bases from V and 5 bases from J, with 11 bases between. The CDR3 region has the DNA TGTGCCAGCAGCTCTACACAGAGATATGGCTACACCTTC. Translating gives CASSSTQRYGYTF. Filled out from reference TRBV7-9 and TRBJ1-2, the complete variable domain reads DTGVSQNPRHKITKRGQNVTFRCDPISEHNRLYWYRQTLGQGPEFLTYFQNEAQLEKSRLLSDRFSAERPKGSFSTLEIQRTEQGDSAMYLCASSSTQRYGYTFGSGTRLTVV.